These 15 T cell receptor beta chains were sequenced from one sample in a study of T cell responses to AZD1222 COVID-19 vaccine. The data were produced by immunoSEQ multiplex PCR, yet TCRdb's version contains in-frame clones alone and is incomplete. The profile shows about 190,000 clones, around 92% of them singletons. The starting material was peripheral blood, obtained on day 0 of AZD1222 vaccination. Receptor source: an adult in good health.

This clone has more than one count but fewer than ten. The V call is TRBV3-1 (or the pseudogene TRBV3-2), the J call TRBJ2-7; maybe TRBD1 (5 bases). The CDR3 length is 11 residues. Germline CDR1 and CDR2: LGHDT and YNNKEL (reference sequence). V was shortened by 5 bases and J by 5 bases, with 7 bases between the two germline ends. This chain's CDR3 is CASSARDEQYF. The CDR3 DNA follows: TGTGCCAGCAGCGCCAGGGACGAGCAGTACTTC.

This sequence joins TRBV3-1 (or the pseudogene TRBV3-2) and TRBJ2-4; D could derive from TRBD1 or TRBD2 (5 bases each). The CDR3 extends over 15 amino acids. Trimming took 4 bases from V and 0 from J, leaving 10 bases between them. CDR1 is LGHDT, CDR2 YNNKEL, per germline (reference sequence). In DNA form, the CDR3 reads TGTGCCAGCAGCCCGGGACGGCTAGCCAAAAACATTCAGTACTTC. This translates into CASSPGRLAKNIQYF.

The chain joins TRBV19 to TRBJ1-5; tentative D call: TRBD1 (5 bases). The CDR3 is 15 amino acids. V lost 7 bases, J lost 8 bases, and 21 bases lay in between. Germline CDR1 is LNHDA and CDR2 is SQIVND (reference sequence). This CDR3 is CASTRPGMVGEPQHF. The CDR3 bases are TGTGCCAGTACCCGACCAGGGATGGTCGGGGAGCCCCAGCATTTT.

The rearrangement uses TRBV7-9 and TRBJ2-2; 7 bases are a match to TRBD1. Unmatched junction bases numbered 6, after V lost 5 bases and J lost 0 bases. CDR1 SEHNR and CDR2 FQNEAQ come from the germline V gene (reference sequence). The CDR3 length is 16 residues. The CDR3 region is CASSLSTGPNTGELFF. The CDR3 nucleotides are TGTGCCAGCAGCCTGTCGACAGGGCCGAACACCGGGGAGCTGTTTTTT. The entire variable domain, with the rest obtained from reference TRBV7-9 and TRBJ2-2, is as follows: DTGVSQNPRHKITKRGQNVTFRCDPISEHNRLYWYRQTLGQGPEFLTYFQNEAQLEKSRLLSDRFSAERPKGSFSTLEIQRTEQGDSAMYLCASSLSTGPNTGELFFGEGSRLTVL.

This rearrangement joins TRBV28 to TRBJ2-5, with TRBD1 matching 7 bases. Trimming at V came to 4 bases and at J to 0 bases, leaving 5 bases not matched to a gene. Per germline, CDR1 MDHEN and CDR2 SYDVKM. CDR3 length: 15 amino acids. CDR3 nucleotide sequence: TGTGCCAGCAGTTCTCGGACAGGCCACCAAGAGACCCAGTACTTC. Amino acids: CASSSRTGHQETQYF.

The chain recombines TRBV18 with TRBJ1-2; tentatively, D is TRBD1 (6 bases). This CDR3 spans 13 amino acids. Germline V gene lookup returns CDR1 KGHSH and CDR2 LQKENI. Trimming pared 2 bases from V and 5 bases from J, leaving 9 bases between. This CDR3 is CASSPLDSYGYTF. In nucleotides, the CDR3 is TGTGCCAGCTCACCATTGGACAGTTATGGCTACACCTTC.

The chain combines TRBV6-2 or TRBV6-3 with TRBJ2-3; D is uncertain. Germline lookup yields CDR1 MNHEY and CDR2 SVGEGT. V was clipped by 2 bases and J by 5 bases, with 11 bases between them. CDR3 length equals 14 residues. CDR3 nucleotide sequence: TGTGCCAGCAGTTACGCCCTCATGGTAGATACGCAGTATTTT. Its protein is CASSYALMVDTQYF.

The chain is built from TRBV27 and TRBJ2-7, with 13 positions matching TRBD2. V shed 6 bases, J shed 6 bases, and the junction held 14 bases outside the gene matches. The CDR3 has 17 amino acids. Germline V CDR1 and CDR2: MNHEY, SMNVEV (reference sequence). CDR3 DNA: TGTGCCAGCAGCAACCCCCCACTAGCGGGAGGGCAGGTCGAGCAGTACTTC. Amino acid sequence: CASSNPPLAGGQVEQYF.

This sequence joins TRBV4-2 and TRBJ1-1, with D hard to call. V lost 4 bases and J lost 1, with 10 bases in between. Germline CDR1 LGHNA, CDR2 YNFKEQ. There are 14 residues in the CDR3. The CDR3 sequence: CASSPQHGNTEAFF. CDR3 DNA sequence: TGTGCCAGCAGCCCCCAACACGGGAACACTGAAGCTTTCTTT.

V gene TRBV27 combines with J gene TRBJ1-1; TRBD1 is a possible D gene (6 bases). V was clipped by 0 bases and J by 8 bases, with 16 bases between them. Germline CDR1 reads MNHEY; CDR2 reads SMNVEV (reference sequence). The CDR3 loop spans 15 amino acids. CDR3 DNA sequence: TGTGCCAGCAGTTTATCGGCCGGGGGCATGAGGGAAGCTTTCTTT. This encodes CASSLSAGGMREAFF.

The V call is TRBV18, the J call TRBJ2-7; the D gene is possibly TRBD1 (7 bases). V lost 3 bases to trimming and J lost 5 bases, with 11 bases between them. The germline V gene encodes CDR1 KGHSH and CDR2 LQKENI. The CDR3 spans 13 residues. The CDR3 nucleotides are TGTGCCAGCTCACCCGACAGGGAGGACGAGCAGTACTTC. Amino acid sequence: CASSPDREDEQYF.

This sequence joins TRBV29-1 and TRBJ2-7; 10 nucleotides match TRBD2. Per the germline V gene, CDR1 is SQVTM and CDR2 is ANQGSEA. V gave up 7 bases and J gave up 2 bases; unmatched junction bases: 2. CDR3 length: 12 amino acids. CDR3 sequence (DNA): TGCAGCGCAGCGGGAGGGCCCTACGAGCAGTACTTC. It translates to CSAAGGPYEQYF.

This clone has a single count. The J gene is TRBJ2-5, the V gene TRBV7-8, with D perhaps matching TRBD2 (5 bases). CDR1 and CDR2 from the germline V gene are SGHVS and FQNEAQ. The CDR3 contains 13 residues. V was trimmed by 4 bases and J by 5 bases, leaving 11 bases between them. CDR3 in amino acids: CASSSGVKETQYF. CDR3 in DNA: TGTGCCAGCAGCTCCGGGGTGAAGGAGACCCAGTACTTC. Complete variable domain (other parts from reference TRBV7-8 and TRBJ2-5): GAGVSQSPRYKVAKRGQDVALRCDPISGHVSLFWYQQALGQGPEFLTYFQNEAQLDKSGLPSDRFFAERPEGSVSTLKIQRTQQEDSAVYLCASSSGVKETQYFGPGTRLLVL.

The chain is built from TRBV18 and TRBJ2-1; 9 nucleotides agree with TRBD2. CDR1 KGHSH and CDR2 LQKENI come from the germline V gene. Trimming at V came to 1 base and at J to 7 bases, leaving 8 bases not matched to a gene. This CDR3 is built from 16 residues. The CDR3 nucleotides are TGTGCCAGCTCACCACTACTTAGCGGGAGTGGGAATGAGCAGTTCTTC. Its translation: CASSPLLSGSGNEQFF.

This rearrangement joins TRBV11-2 to TRBJ1-2; 7 nucleotides agree with TRBD1. CDR1 is SGHAT, CDR2 FQNNGV, per germline. Germline trimming cut 0 bases from V and 4 bases from J; bases unmatched to any gene: 8. CDR3 length equals 16 residues. The CDR3 is CASSLEPRDSPYGYTF. In nucleotides, the CDR3 is TGTGCCAGCAGCTTAGAGCCCCGGGACAGTCCCTATGGCTACACCTTC.